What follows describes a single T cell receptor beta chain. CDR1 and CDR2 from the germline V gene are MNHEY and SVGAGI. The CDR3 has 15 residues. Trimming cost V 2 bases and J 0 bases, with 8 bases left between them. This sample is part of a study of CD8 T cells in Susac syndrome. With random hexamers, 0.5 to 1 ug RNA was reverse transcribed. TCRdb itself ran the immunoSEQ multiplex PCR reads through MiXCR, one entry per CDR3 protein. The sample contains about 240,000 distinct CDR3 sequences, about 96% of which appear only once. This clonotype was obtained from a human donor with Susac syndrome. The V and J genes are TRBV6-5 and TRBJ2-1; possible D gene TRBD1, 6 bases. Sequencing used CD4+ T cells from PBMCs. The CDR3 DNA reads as TGTGCCAGCAGTTACCAGGGGTACTCCTACAATGAGCAGTTCTTC. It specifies CASSYQGYSYNEQFF.